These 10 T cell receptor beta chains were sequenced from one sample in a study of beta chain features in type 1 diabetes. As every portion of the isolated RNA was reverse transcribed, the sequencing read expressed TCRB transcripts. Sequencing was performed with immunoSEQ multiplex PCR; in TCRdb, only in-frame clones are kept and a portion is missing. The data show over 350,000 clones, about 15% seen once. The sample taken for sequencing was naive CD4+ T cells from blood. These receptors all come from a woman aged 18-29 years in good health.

The CDR3, as DNA: TGCAGTGCTAGCGGAGACCAGCCCCAGCATTTT. Encoded protein: CSASGDQPQHF. The chain employs TRBV20-1 and TRBJ1-5; unclear D gene. CDR3 size: 11 residues. The germline CDR1 and CDR2 sequences are DFQATT and SNEGSKA (reference sequence). V lost 3 bases and J 7 bases, leaving 7 bases between the germline ends.

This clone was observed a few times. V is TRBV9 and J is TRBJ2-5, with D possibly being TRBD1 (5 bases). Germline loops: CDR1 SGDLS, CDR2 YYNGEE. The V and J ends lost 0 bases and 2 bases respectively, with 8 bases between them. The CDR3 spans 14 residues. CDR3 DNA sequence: TGTGCCAGCAGCGTAGGGGGCCATCAAGAGACCCAGTACTTC. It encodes CASSVGGHQETQYF.

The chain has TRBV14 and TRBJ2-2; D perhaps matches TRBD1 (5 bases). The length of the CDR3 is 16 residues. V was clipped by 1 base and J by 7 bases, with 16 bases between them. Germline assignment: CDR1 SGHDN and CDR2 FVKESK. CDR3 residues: CASSQVLPRAGGELFF. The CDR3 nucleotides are TGTGCCAGCAGCCAAGTTCTTCCCAGGGCTGGCGGGGAGCTGTTTTTT.

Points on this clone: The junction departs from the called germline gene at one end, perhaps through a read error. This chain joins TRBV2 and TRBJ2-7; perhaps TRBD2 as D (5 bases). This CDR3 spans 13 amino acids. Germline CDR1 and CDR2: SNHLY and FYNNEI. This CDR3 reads CASSEARAAPTKF. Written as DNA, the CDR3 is TGTGCCAGCAGTGAAGCGAGGGCAGCTCCCACCAAGTTC. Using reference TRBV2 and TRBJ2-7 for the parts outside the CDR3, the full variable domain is EPEVTQTPSHQVTQMGQEVILRCVPISNHLYFYWYRQILGQKVEFLVSFYNNEISEKSEIFDDQFSVERPDGSNFTLKIRSTKLEDSAMYFCASSEARAAPTKFGPGTRLTVT.

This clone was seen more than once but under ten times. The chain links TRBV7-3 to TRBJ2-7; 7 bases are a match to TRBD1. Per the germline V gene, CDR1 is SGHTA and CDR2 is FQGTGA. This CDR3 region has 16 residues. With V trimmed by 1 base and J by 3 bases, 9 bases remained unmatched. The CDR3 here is CASSLRSGGSIYEQYF. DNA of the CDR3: TGTGCCAGCAGCTTAAGATCAGGGGGTTCCATCTACGAGCAGTACTTC.

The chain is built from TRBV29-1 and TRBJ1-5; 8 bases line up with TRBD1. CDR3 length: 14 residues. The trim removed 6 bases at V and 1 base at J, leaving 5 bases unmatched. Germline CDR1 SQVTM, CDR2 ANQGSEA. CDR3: CSVTQGGSNQPQHF. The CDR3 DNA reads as TGCAGCGTCACACAGGGGGGGAGCAATCAGCCCCAGCATTTT.

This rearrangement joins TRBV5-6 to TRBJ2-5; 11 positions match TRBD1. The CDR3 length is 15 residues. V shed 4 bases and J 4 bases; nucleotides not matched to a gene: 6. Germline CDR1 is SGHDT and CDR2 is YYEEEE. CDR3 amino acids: CASSVRTGGGETQYF. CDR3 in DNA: TGTGCCAGCAGCGTGAGGACAGGGGGCGGAGAGACCCAGTACTTC.

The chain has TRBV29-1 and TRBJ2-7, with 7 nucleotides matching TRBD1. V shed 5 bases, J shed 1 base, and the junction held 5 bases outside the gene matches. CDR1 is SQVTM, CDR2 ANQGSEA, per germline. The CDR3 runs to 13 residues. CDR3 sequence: CSVQQTGSYEQYF. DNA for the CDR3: TGCAGCGTTCAACAGACAGGGTCCTACGAGCAGTACTTC.

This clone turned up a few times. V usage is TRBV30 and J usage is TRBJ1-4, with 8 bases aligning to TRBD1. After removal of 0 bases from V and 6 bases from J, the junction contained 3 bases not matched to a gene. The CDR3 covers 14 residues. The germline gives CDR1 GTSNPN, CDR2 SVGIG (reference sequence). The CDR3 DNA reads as TGTGCCTGGAGTGTACCGGGACAGGATGAAAAACTGTTTTTT. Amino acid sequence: CAWSVPGQDEKLFF.

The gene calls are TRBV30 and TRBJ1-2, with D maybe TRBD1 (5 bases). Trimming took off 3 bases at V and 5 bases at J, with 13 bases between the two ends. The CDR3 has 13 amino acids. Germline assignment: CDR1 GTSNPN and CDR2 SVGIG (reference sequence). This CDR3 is CAWSPRVGYGYTF. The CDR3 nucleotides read TGTGCCTGGAGCCCCAGGGTAGGGTATGGCTACACCTTC.